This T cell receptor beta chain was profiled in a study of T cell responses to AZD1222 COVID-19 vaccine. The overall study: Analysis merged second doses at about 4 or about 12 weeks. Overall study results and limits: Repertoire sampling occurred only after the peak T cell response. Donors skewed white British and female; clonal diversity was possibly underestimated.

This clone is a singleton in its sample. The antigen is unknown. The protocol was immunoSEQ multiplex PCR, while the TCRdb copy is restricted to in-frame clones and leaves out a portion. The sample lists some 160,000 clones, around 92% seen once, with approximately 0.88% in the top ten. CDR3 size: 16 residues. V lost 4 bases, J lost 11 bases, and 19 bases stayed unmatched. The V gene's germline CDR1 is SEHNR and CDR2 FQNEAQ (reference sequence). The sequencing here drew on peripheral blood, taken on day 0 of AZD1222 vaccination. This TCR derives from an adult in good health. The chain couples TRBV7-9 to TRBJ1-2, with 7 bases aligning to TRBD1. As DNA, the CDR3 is TGTGCCAGCAGCTATAACCCAACAGGGGTCACCCATTTGTACACCTTC. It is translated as CASSYNPTGVTHLYTF. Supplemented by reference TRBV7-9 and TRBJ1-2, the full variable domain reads DTGVSQNPRHKITKRGQNVTFRCDPISEHNRLYWYRQTLGQGPEFLTYFQNEAQLEKSRLLSDRFSAERPKGSFSTLEIQRTEQGDSAMYLCASSYNPTGVTHLYTFGSGTRLTVV.